These 28 T cell receptor beta chains were all obtained from the same sample, sequenced in a study of shared clonotypes between healthy human individuals. Using immunoSEQ multiplex PCR, the repertoire was profiled, and TCRdb retains in-frame clones only, with some absent. The data show nearly 600,000 clones, around 95% seen once. Naive CD8 cells lacked CD45RO, underwent positive selection for CCR7 and left out terminally differentiated effector memory CD45RA+ cells. The sequencing input was naive CD8+ T cells sorted from blood. These receptors were collected from a woman in her twenties or thirties in good health.

This clone was seen just once. This sequence joins TRBV7-6 and TRBJ2-7; 9 nucleotides align to TRBD1. Germline CDR1 and CDR2: SGHVS and FNYEAQ. V shed 5 bases and J 0 bases; nucleotides not matched to a gene: 5. The CDR3 has 15 amino acids. CDR3 nucleotide sequence: TGTGCCAGCAGCGAAGGGACAGGGCCCTCCTACGAGCAGTACTTC. As protein: CASSEGTGPSYEQYF.

The V and J genes are TRBV27 and TRBJ2-7; 7 bases agree with TRBD2. V gave up 0 bases and J gave up 2 bases; unmatched junction bases: 10. The CDR3 loop spans 17 amino acids. Germline V CDR1 and CDR2: MNHEY, SMNVEV (reference sequence). CDR3 coding DNA: TGTGCCAGCAGTTTATCCACTCGGCAGGGAGGGGCCTACGAGCAGTACTTC. Translated, it gives CASSLSTRQGGAYEQYF.

The V call is TRBV6-5, the J call TRBJ2-1; D unclear. This CDR3 has 16 residues. Germline V gene lookup returns CDR1 MNHEY and CDR2 SVGAGI. Trimming left V 0 bases short and J 1 base short, with 10 bases between. CDR3 sequence (DNA): TGTGCCAGCAGTTACTCGGGCGCAGCATCCTACAATGAGCAGTTCTTC. Amino acids: CASSYSGAASYNEQFF.

The chain links TRBV4-1 to TRBJ1-1; 11 nucleotides line up with TRBD1. CDR1 and CDR2 (germline): MGHRA, YSYEKL. The V segment lost 4 bases and the J segment 2 bases; nucleotides outside the gene matches: 3. CDR3 length equals 15 residues. DNA for the CDR3: TGCGCCAGCAGCCCTTGGACAGGGGGCAACACTGAAGCTTTCTTT. Its protein is CASSPWTGGNTEAFF.

The V and J genes are TRBV27 and TRBJ2-1; 8 nucleotides agree with TRBD2. Trimming took 6 bases from V and 4 from J; bases not matched to a gene: 8. CDR1 and CDR2 from the germline V gene are MNHEY and SMNVEV (reference sequence). The CDR3 is made up of 15 amino acids. CDR3 sequence reads: CASSVAGPSYNEQFF. CDR3 bases: TGTGCCAGCAGCGTAGCGGGACCCTCTTACAATGAGCAGTTCTTC.

The rearrangement joins TRBV7-8 to TRBJ2-1; 7 bases agree with TRBD2. V lost 4 bases to trimming and J lost 0 bases; unmatched junction nucleotides: 6. Germline CDR1 reads SGHVS; CDR2 reads FQNEAQ. The CDR3 runs 16 residues. CDR3 nucleotides: TGTGCCAGCAGCTATCCCCGCGGGAGCTCCTACAATGAGCAGTTCTTC. Protein: CASSYPRGSSYNEQFF. Drawing the rest from reference TRBV7-8 and TRBJ2-1, the complete variable domain is GAGVSQSPRYKVAKRGQDVALRCDPISGHVSLFWYQQALGQGPEFLTYFQNEAQLDKSGLPSDRFFAERPEGSVSTLKIQRTQQEDSAVYLCASSYPRGSSYNEQFFGPGTRLTVL.

The V call is TRBV4-1, the J call TRBJ1-5; 9 bases map to TRBD1. Per the germline V gene, CDR1 is MGHRA and CDR2 is YSYEKL. This CDR3 has 17 amino acids. V was pared by 2 bases and J by 5 bases, with 10 bases of the junction left unmatched. This chain's CDR3 is CASSQTGGAGMDQPQHF. The DNA of the CDR3 is TGCGCCAGCAGCCAAACAGGGGGCGCGGGTATGGATCAGCCCCAGCATTTT.

V usage is TRBV28 and J usage is TRBJ2-7; tentative D call: TRBD2 (6 bases). CDR3 length: 15 residues. V gave up 2 bases and J gave up 0 bases, with 11 bases separating them. Germline CDR1 and CDR2: MDHEN and SYDVKM. CDR3 protein: CASSLTGEGSYEQYF. Written as DNA, the CDR3 is TGTGCCAGCAGTTTAACGGGAGAGGGCTCCTACGAGCAGTACTTC.

V usage is TRBV11-2 and J usage is TRBJ1-2; 9 nucleotides match TRBD1. Trimming took 5 bases from V and 6 from J; bases not matched to a gene: 13. Germline V CDR1 and CDR2: SGHAT, FQNNGV. The CDR3 extends over 16 amino acids. This chain's CDR3 is CASSPGQGSGLDGYTF. For the CDR3, the DNA is TGTGCCAGCAGCCCGGGACAGGGTAGTGGATTGGATGGCTACACCTTC.

This clone was counted once. This sequence joins TRBV15 and TRBJ1-4, with no clear D. Germline CDR1 is LNHNV and CDR2 is YYDKDF (reference sequence). CDR3 length equals 15 residues. V dropped 4 bases and J dropped 7 bases, with 16 bases sitting between them. The CDR3 DNA reads as TGTGCCACCAGCACCTCGAGGGCGTTTGGTGAAAAACTGTTTTTT. This gives the protein CATSTSRAFGEKLFF.

The chain uses TRBV11-2 and TRBJ2-7, with a possible D match to TRBD2 (5 bases). CDR1 and CDR2 from the germline V gene are SGHAT and FQNNGV. The length of the CDR3 is 15 residues. V was trimmed by 1 base and J by 3 bases, leaving 13 bases between them. CDR3: CASSLGHPSFYEQYF. The CDR3 coding sequence is TGTGCCAGCAGCTTAGGTCATCCTAGCTTCTACGAGCAGTACTTC.

The chain joins TRBV9 to TRBJ2-1, with a tentative D call TRBD2 (6 bases). This CDR3 has 15 residues. Deletions cut 0 bases from V and 5 bases from J, with 12 bases between. The germline V gene encodes CDR1 SGDLS and CDR2 YYNGEE. CDR3 sequence (DNA): TGTGCCAGCAGCGTAGAATCGGGAGCCCACAATGAGCAGTTCTTC. Translation: CASSVESGAHNEQFF.

The chain links TRBV5-6 to TRBJ1-1, with unresolved D. This CDR3 comprises 11 residues. Trimming took off 2 bases at V and 4 bases at J, with 3 bases between the two ends. In germline, CDR1 is SGHDT, CDR2 YYEEEE. In DNA, the CDR3 is TGTGCCAGCAGCTTCTCCACTGAAGCTTTCTTT. The encoded protein is CASSFSTEAFF.

The rearrangement links TRBV6-6 to TRBJ2-7, with 9 bases lining up with TRBD2. Germline loops: CDR1 MNHNY, CDR2 SVGAGI (reference sequence). This CDR3 comprises 13 residues. J was trimmed by 2 bases and V by 10 bases; bases with no gene match: 6. The CDR3 nucleotides are TGTGCCATTTCAGCGGGAGGTCCCTACGAGCAGTACTTC. Its translation is CAISAGGPYEQYF.

The chain carries TRBV7-9 and TRBJ2-1, with 10 positions matching TRBD2. V shed 5 bases and J 7 bases; nucleotides not matched to a gene: 14. The CDR3 length is 17 residues. Germline-derived CDR1 and CDR2 are SEHNR and FQNEAQ (reference sequence). CDR3: CASSPPFGLAEGNEQFF. As DNA, the CDR3 is TGTGCCAGCAGCCCCCCTTTCGGACTAGCGGAGGGGAATGAGCAGTTCTTC.

This clone was found once. The chain combines TRBV9 with TRBJ2-5; unclear D gene. The CDR3 consists of 13 residues. V was trimmed by 0 bases and J by 3 bases, leaving 6 bases between them. CDR1 SGDLS and CDR2 YYNGEE come from the germline V gene. The CDR3 here is CASSVAREETQYF. The CDR3 DNA reads as TGTGCCAGCAGCGTAGCTAGGGAAGAGACCCAGTACTTC.

The chain joins TRBV27 to TRBJ2-1; 7 bases agree with TRBD2. The CDR3 covers 16 residues. Germline loops: CDR1 MNHEY, CDR2 SMNVEV (reference sequence). The ends lost 1 base at V and 7 bases at J; junction bases unmatched: 10. CDR3 region: CASSLFGGRPDNEQFF. The DNA of the CDR3 is TGTGCCAGCAGTTTATTTGGCGGGAGACCAGATAATGAGCAGTTCTTC.

This chain uses TRBV27 with TRBJ2-2; TRBD1 matches 8 bases. CDR1 is MNHEY and CDR2 is SMNVEV in the germline V gene (reference sequence). The CDR3 contains 20 residues. V dropped 6 bases and J dropped 7; count of bases not matched to a gene: 25. Here the CDR3 DNA reads TGTGCCAGCAGCAGAATGAATCTTAGTCAGGGACAGGTAAGGGGCGGGGAGCTGTTTTTT. Protein: CASSRMNLSQGQVRGGELFF.

V usage is TRBV11-1 and J usage is TRBJ2-7; 9 positions agree with TRBD1. Losses at the gene ends were 5 bases for V and 5 bases for J; bases not matched to a gene: 7. Germline V CDR1 and CDR2: SGHAT, FQDESV (reference sequence). The CDR3 sequence is 14 residues long. The chain's CDR3 is CASSPRDRVDEQYF. The CDR3, as DNA: TGTGCCAGCAGCCCCCGGGACAGGGTGGACGAGCAGTACTTC.

About this clone itself: This sample includes further DNA sequences coding for the same CDR3. V and J are TRBV4-1 and TRBJ2-3; D is unresolved. Between the trimmed V and J ends, which lost 1 base and 1 base, there was a span of 3 bases. CDR1 is MGHRA and CDR2 is YSYEKL in the germline V gene. The CDR3 spans 13 residues. CDR3 coding DNA: TGCGCCAGCAGCCAAGTGGGCACAGATACGCAGTATTTT. It yields the protein CASSQVGTDTQYF.

CDR3 sequence: CASSHPPSGGGSNTDTQYF. The CDR3 DNA follows: TGTGCCAGCAGCCATCCCCCCAGCGGAGGGGGTTCTAACACAGATACGCAGTATTTT. V usage is TRBV9 and J usage is TRBJ2-3; TRBD1 or TRBD2 may be the D gene (6 bases each). CDR3 size: 19 residues. V was trimmed by 4 bases and J by 2 bases, leaving 26 bases between them. The V gene's germline CDR1 is SGDLS and CDR2 YYNGEE.

This CDR3 is CASLAGDAGELFF. The CDR3 region has the DNA TGTGCCAGCCTAGCGGGAGACGCCGGGGAGCTGTTTTTT. This rearrangement joins TRBV2 to TRBJ2-2, with 10 bases aligning to TRBD2. V lost 8 bases, J lost 6 bases, and 3 bases stayed unmatched. From germline, CDR1 is SNHLY and CDR2 FYNNEI. The CDR3 has 13 residues.

The rearrangement joins TRBV25-1 to TRBJ1-3; unclear D gene. This CDR3 has 16 amino acids. Germline V CDR1 and CDR2: MGHDK, SYGVNS. Trimming removed 1 base at V and 0 bases at J, with 10 bases between. Here the CDR3 DNA reads TGTGCCAGCAGTGAATTCCCCAGGAACTCTGGAAACACCATATATTTT. Translating it yields CASSEFPRNSGNTIYF.

This chain links TRBV27 with TRBJ2-5; no firm D call. CDR1 and CDR2 (germline): MNHEY, SMNVEV (reference sequence). V was trimmed by 5 bases and J by 8 bases, leaving 9 bases between them. CDR3 size: 11 residues. Here the CDR3 reads CASSDHSTQYF. The CDR3, as DNA: TGTGCCAGCAGTGACCATTCTACCCAGTACTTC.

The rearrangement links TRBV7-3 to TRBJ2-3; 13 bases align to TRBD2. The CDR3 covers 16 residues. V lost 5 bases to trimming and J lost 3 bases; unmatched junction nucleotides: 5. CDR1 is SGHTA and CDR2 is FQGTGA in the germline V gene. The CDR3 loop reads CASSAGTSGITDTQYF. The CDR3 region has the DNA TGTGCCAGCAGCGCCGGGACTAGCGGGATTACAGATACGCAGTATTTT.

The CDR3 is CASSSLPLRAGANVLTF. The CDR3 coding sequence is TGTGCCAGTAGCTCTCTCCCCCTACGGGCTGGGGCCAACGTCCTGACTTTC. The rearrangement joins TRBV19 to TRBJ2-6; D is unclear. There are 17 residues in the CDR3. Per germline, CDR1 LNHDA and CDR2 SQIVND (reference sequence). Trimming cost V 6 bases and J 2 bases, with 17 bases left between them. The full variable domain, rest sourced from reference TRBV19 and TRBJ2-6, is DGGITQSPKYLFRKEGQNVTLSCEQNLNHDAMYWYRQDPGQGLRLIYYSQIVNDFQKGDIAEGYSVSREKKESFPLTVTSAQKNPTAFYLCASSSLPLRAGANVLTFGAGSRLTVL.

This clone was detected only once. The rearrangement links TRBV28 to TRBJ2-7, with 8 nucleotides matching TRBD1. V gave up 7 bases and J gave up 7 bases; unmatched junction bases: 9. Germline assignment: CDR1 MDHEN and CDR2 SYDVKM. The CDR3 sequence is 13 residues long. The CDR3, as DNA: TGTGCCAGCACCCGGACAGGGATGCTTGAGCAGTACTTC. Encoded protein: CASTRTGMLEQYF.

This chain links TRBV6-5 with TRBJ1-1; D is unresolved. This CDR3 contains 13 residues. The V end lost 4 bases, the J end lost 6 bases, and 12 bases lay between the germline ends. CDR1 is MNHEY, CDR2 SVGAGI, per germline. CDR3 in DNA: TGTGCCAGCAGTTCCCTTATGAGAGCTGAAGCTTTCTTT. It yields the protein CASSSLMRAEAFF.